These 4 T cell receptor beta chains came from one sample sequenced in a study of blood T cell repertoires in COVID-19. TCRdb's copy holds only in-frame clones and misses some; the assay was immunoSEQ multiplex PCR. Of roughly 60,000 clones in the sample, 75% to 85% were seen once. Sequenced material: peripheral blood. These receptor sequences come from a human donor in a cohort sampled during active COVID-19.

This clone was detected a few times. The chain recombines TRBV3-1 (or the pseudogene TRBV3-2) with TRBJ2-5; D is perhaps TRBD2 (6 bases). CDR1 is LGHDT, CDR2 YNNKEL, per germline (reference sequence). V was clipped by 1 base and J by 4 bases, with 16 bases between them. This CDR3 region has 16 residues. Here the CDR3 reads CASSQVWRGWGETQYF. CDR3 DNA sequence: TGTGCCAGCAGCCAAGTTTGGAGGGGTTGGGGAGAGACCCAGTACTTC.

The rearrangement uses TRBV7-2 and TRBJ1-5; a weak D match, TRBD1 (6 bases). V lost 1 base to trimming and J lost 4 bases, with 11 bases between them. The CDR3 contains 15 residues. CDR1 and CDR2 (germline): SGHTA, FQGNSA. The CDR3 sequence: CASSLVPGQNQPQHF. CDR3 sequence (DNA): TGTGCCAGCAGCTTAGTACCGGGACAAAATCAGCCCCAGCATTTT.

The chain carries TRBV5-1 and TRBJ2-3; 8 positions agree with TRBD2. Germline CDR1 reads SGHRS; CDR2 reads YFSETQ. Trimming at V came to 3 bases and at J to 2 bases, leaving 5 bases not matched to a gene. CDR3 size: 15 residues. CDR3 coding DNA: TGCGCCAGCAGCTGGTTAGCGGGGATCACAGATACGCAGTATTTT. Its translation is CASSWLAGITDTQYF.

The chain joins TRBV5-1 to TRBJ2-7; TRBD2 agrees at 11 bases. This CDR3 spans 17 amino acids. The ends lost 0 bases at V and 5 bases at J; junction bases unmatched: 10. Germline lookup yields CDR1 SGHRS and CDR2 YFSETQ. CDR3 nucleotides: TGCGCCAGCAGCTTGGTACCTCTAGCGGGGGGTTCGAACGAGCAGTACTTC. It encodes CASSLVPLAGGSNEQYF.